This T cell receptor (beta chain) comes out of a study of Graves' ophthalmopathy and Graves' hyperthyroidism. RNA transcripts were the template, and TCR beta CDR3 regions were amplified from them. First-round RT-PCR used HTBI primers; second-round multiplex PCR followed. TCRdb reprocessed the multiplex PCR reads via MiXCR and lists one record per CDR3 protein. The sample yields 200,000 to 250,000 distinct CDR3 sequences, over 25% seen once. The CDR3 runs 14 residues. Trimming pared 7 bases from V and 0 bases from J, leaving 13 bases between. Germline-derived CDR1 and CDR2 are MNHNS and SASEGT. Donors with ophthalmopathy: moderate-to-severe activity, CAS ≥3, NOSPECS ≥4, duration under 3 months.

This chain joins TRBV6-1 and TRBJ2-7; D is perhaps TRBD2 (6 bases). The source material was peripheral blood. This sequence was found in a man aged 45 to 65 with Graves' ophthalmopathy. The CDR3 sequence is CASKISGSSYEQYF. The CDR3 coding sequence is TGTGCCAGCAAGATTAGCGGTTCCTCCTACGAGCAGTACTTC.